This T cell receptor beta chain originates from a study of identifying expanded T cells in peripheral blood. Details on this clone: What it binds is unknown.

Germline V lookup: CDR1 MNHNS, CDR2 SASEGT. The CDR3 is made up of 15 amino acids. The V end was cut by 3 bases, the J end by 4 bases, with 15 bases between. Collection occurred without any documented infections or immune events in donors. Findings of the study overall: Differentially abundant clones: 0.95 to 1.5 between replicates, 16.4 at two to three weeks, approximately 18 at four. Across healthy donors, higher total template counts meant significantly greater approximately two-week count variance.

This table comes from immunoSEQ multiplex PCR, and its TCRdb copy is limited to in-frame clones, with some not included. This table holds about 94,000 clones, approximately 85% found once. The source is a person aged 18 to 75 in good health. The chain links TRBV6-1 to TRBJ1-1; unclear D gene. The sample taken for sequencing was blood. This CDR3 is CASSDPAGGSTEAFF. The CDR3 nucleotides are TGTGCCAGCAGTGACCCGGCCGGAGGGAGCACTGAAGCTTTCTTT.